Listed below are T cell receptor beta chains from one sample, sequenced in a study of post-analysis software for immune sequencing data. TCRdb redid the calling of the PCR reads with MiXCR, one entry per CDR3 protein. The sample shows fewer than 850,000 distinct CDR3 sequences, approximately 44% of them seen only once. Material: blood. The receptors shown here come from a girl aged 5-17 years with multiple sclerosis. The CDR3 runs from the conserved cysteine through the conserved F or W.

v_gene,j_gene,CDR3aa
TRBV6-6,TRBJ2-7,CASSPEAYEQYF
TRBV6-6,TRBJ2-7,CASISGSYEQYF
TRBV24-1,TRBJ2-1,CATSDLLGAEQFF
TRBV25-1,TRBJ2-6,CASSESGTGANVLTF
TRBV5-5,TRBJ2-2,CASSFEGVNTGELFF
TRBV18,TRBJ2-7,CASSPQGTGGYEQYF
TRBV4-1,TRBJ2-2,CASSQDRLARPTGELFF
TRBV7-2,TRBJ1-2,CASSFGQGAYGYTF
TRBV5-6,TRBJ1-6,CASSWARTGTSPLHF
TRBV2,TRBJ2-1,CASSDRLAGYNEQFF
TRBV12-5,TRBJ2-1,CASGLATLAGGTNEQFF
TRBV20-1,TRBJ2-1,CSARSLAGGLRFF
TRBV15,TRBJ1-5,CATTRDLGFDSNQPQHF
TRBV11-2,TRBJ1-5,CASSAGTSGNQPQHF
TRBV7-9,TRBJ2-7,CASSRVGLAGPYEQYF
TRBV7-7,TRBJ1-2,CANKKGGGSPIYGYTF
TRBV7-9,TRBJ2-1,CASSFLSGRVQDEQFF
TRBV2,TRBJ2-7,CASSLYDRGDEQYF
TRBV29-1,TRBJ2-5,CSVGGQETQYF
TRBV11-2,TRBJ1-1,CASSLESSVPEAFF
TRBV12-3/TRBV12-4,TRBJ1-1,CASSLSSYTEAFF
TRBV29-1,TRBJ2-5,CSVETGRPYQETQYF
TRBV6-2/TRBV6-3,-,CASILREDGKNIQYF
TRBV20-1,TRBJ1-1,CSAPPGTVNTEAFF
TRBV28,TRBJ1-4,CASTGARRSEKLFF
TRBV20-1,TRBJ2-7,CSASYRGGHEQYF
TRBV12-3/TRBV12-4,TRBJ2-7,CASSSPSGRYEQYF
TRBV6-2/TRBV6-3,TRBJ1-1,CASSRIPEGSEAFF
TRBV24-1,TRBJ2-1,CATSDIRDSNYNEQFF
TRBV9,TRBJ2-3,CASSDRLATNTDTQYF
TRBV7-4,TRBJ2-5,CANPADRASSAEETQYF
TRBV5-6,TRBJ2-1,CASSGNSGSSYNEQFF
TRBV27,TRBJ1-5,CASSPQGLGDQPQHF
TRBV9,TRBJ2-1,CASSVVGQGGNEQFF
TRBV30,TRBJ2-3,CAWSVSRTSGSFTDTQYF
TRBV7-2,TRBJ2-3,CASSLQGPGGTQYF
TRBV12-3/TRBV12-4,TRBJ1-5,CASRVGTLGNQPQHF
TRBV29-1,TRBJ1-1,CSFNRAGDTEAFF
TRBV6-1,TRBJ2-1,CASSPNTGLAGVNEQFF
TRBV6-2/TRBV6-3,TRBJ2-5,CASSRLAGGRETQYF
TRBV9,TRBJ2-3,CASSVEFLTDTQYF
TRBV20-1,TRBJ2-7,CSARDPRTGADEQYF
TRBV6-5,TRBJ2-7,CASGVDTSYEQYF
TRBV5-1,TRBJ2-7,CASSLFPHEQYF
TRBV7-2,TRBJ2-3,CASSGGRTDTQYF
TRBV18,TRBJ2-5,CASSQDRGSGEQYF
TRBV12-3/TRBV12-4,TRBJ1-2,CASSPGSEYGYTF
TRBV6-5,TRBJ1-2,CASSVGAGYGYTF
TRBV20-1,TRBJ2-7,CSARDGGYEQYF
TRBV7-2,TRBJ2-1,CASSLGTSGRGSYNEQFF
TRBV25-1,TRBJ2-5,CASSEYWVVGQETQYF
TRBV12-3/TRBV12-4,TRBJ2-5,CASSFRTGGQETQYF
TRBV11-2,TRBJ2-5,CASSSGPAADQYF
TRBV6-5,TRBJ2-7,CASSKLAGVYEQYF
TRBV28,TRBJ2-7,CASSLGLEPYEQYF
TRBV4-1,TRBJ1-1,CASSQGGLATEAFF
TRBV10-3,TRBJ2-5,CAISETLRLAGTLGETQYF
TRBV7-6,TRBJ2-1,CASSLGGGARYNEQFF
TRBV15,TRBJ1-5,CATSRVASNQPQHF
TRBV12-3/TRBV12-4,TRBJ1-5,CASERGAGQPQHF